Given below is one T cell receptor beta chain in context. This CDR3 has 13 amino acids. V gave up 3 bases and J gave up 6 bases, with 11 bases separating them. A second PCR of roughly 6 to 12 cycles used a sample-barcoded 5' primer and a J-beta primer mix. A single record per CDR3 protein comes from TCRdb applying MiXCR to the 5' RACE reads. The sample has 1.5 million to 2 million distinct CDR3 sequences; approximately 28% are singletons. The sample comes from a study of blood T cells in healthy people across ages. Each donor was a healthy Caucasian individual from Russia, aged roughly 6 to 90. The TCR comes from a woman in her 30s in good health. The sample was blood. The V and J genes are TRBV12-3 or TRBV12-4 and TRBJ2-5, with D unresolved. CDR3 protein: CASSLIARKTQYF. DNA for the CDR3: TGTGCCAGCAGTTTGATTGCTAGAAAGACCCAGTACTTC.